The sequence of this TCR beta chain was determined in a study of beta chain features in type 1 diabetes. Study-level background: Researchers looked at approximately 110,000,000 sorted cells across all samples.

Populations isolated by sorting all had purity greater than 95%. Reverse transcribing all isolated RNA meant expressed TCRB transcripts were sequenced. Clones were sequenced by immunoSEQ multiplex PCR, and TCRdb holds only the in-frame ones, with some missing. The sample gives hundreds of thousands of clones, 15% to 17% of which show up once; 0.093% is in the top ten. The CDR3 runs 15 residues. V lost 2 bases to trimming and J lost 5 bases, with 18 bases between them. The V gene's germline CDR1 is GTSNPN and CDR2 SVGIG (reference sequence). The J gene is TRBJ2-5, the V gene TRBV30; the D gene is possibly TRBD1 (7 bases). The sequenced material came from naive CD4+ T cells from blood. The sequence was obtained from a young man in good health. In DNA, the CDR3 is TGTGCCTGGAGTAAAAGGGCAGGGGGGCGCGAGACCCAGTACTTC. Protein sequence: CAWSKRAGGRETQYF.